This paragraph covers one TCR beta chain sequence. Its target is not known. This entry is derived from a study of cytomegalovirus exposure and HLA in healthy donors. General study findings and limits: Sequencing had likely introduced a cluster of highly shared sequence variants as an artifact.

Both 60 Vbeta primers and 13 Jbeta primers went into the PCR. Clones were read by immunoSEQ multiplex PCR, and TCRdb kept only the in-frame ones, dropping some. The repertoire includes 85,000 to 100,000 clones, roughly 80% of them detected once, and approximately 1.2% sits in the top ten. CDR3 length equals 16 residues. The V gene's germline CDR1 is SEHNR and CDR2 FQNEAQ (reference sequence). V shed 6 bases, J shed 2 bases, and the junction held 9 bases outside the gene matches. This chain connects TRBV7-9 to TRBJ1-4; 7 nucleotides agree with TRBD1. Source material: PBMCs. The receptor comes from a girl aged 2-10 years in good health and CMV-seropositive. DNA of the CDR3: TGTGCCAGCAGTCCTACAGGGGTATCCACTAATGAAAAACTGTTTTTT. It is translated as CASSPTGVSTNEKLFF.